This TCR beta chain was identified in a study of T cell responses to AZD1222 COVID-19 vaccine (dated by TCRdb to the early 2020s). For context, the study as a whole: AZD1222 recipients whose second dose came at about 4 weeks and those whose second dose came at about 12 weeks were combined into one group, since spike-specific TCR depth and breadth did not differ between the two schedules. Trial participants were enrolled into age subgroups of 18-55, 56-69 and 70-plus years, which contained around 150, 28 and 57 TCR-sequenced participants, respectively. TCR sequencing was performed for roughly 250 trial participants, of whom around 210 were given two doses of AZD1222 and 26 were given two doses of MenACWY control vaccine. Points the paper makes about the study in general: No day 14 peak-response samples were available, so repertoires were characterized only after the peak T cell response. Only a handful of AZD1222 recipients were SARS-CoV-2 seropositive at baseline, limiting conclusions about previously exposed vaccinees. After two AZD1222 doses, spike-specific TCR breadth and depth were significantly higher than at day 0 and than in MenACWY recipients. Participants were mostly white British and included more females than males, and it was suggested by the authors that clonal diversity may have been underestimated. Nearly half of unique spike-specific TCRs reportedly recognized epitopes outside regions mutated in the B.1.351 and B.1.1.7 variants. The 56-69-year group was small, and its depth increase did not reach significance, likely because of low power. Vaccine-associated CD4 TCRs spanned the whole spike protein, with dominant responses in regions 160-218 and 743-854.

The CDR3 covers 14 residues, taking in both the cysteine and the phenylalanine. Only the CDR3 DNA is retained, 42 bases long and in frame from the first base. Deletion took 4 bases off V and 7 bases off J, with a span of 16 bases between the germline ends. The CDR1 and CDR2 encoded by the germline V gene (reference sequence) are LNHDA and SQIVND. This clone appeared once. This clone's antigen is unknown. No base quality information exists; no much larger clone differs at one position. The time point label here, explained by the study, means: baseline before first vaccination. Vaccinee samples were obtained from the UK trials COV001 and COV002, which included a single-blind randomized controlled phase 2/3 trial of AZD1222 (ChAdOx1 nCoV-19) in healthy adults. Trial participant PBMC samples were collected at day 0 and day 28 after the second dose for TCRbeta chain sequencing. The CDR3 regions of human TCRbeta chains were analyzed by immunosequencing. The study's processing was this. Repertoire TCRs were matched against a reference library of SARS-CoV-2-specific TCRs generated with the MIRA antigen-specificity platform. Breadth was defined as the fraction of unique TCRs that were SARS-CoV-2-associated, and depth was defined as the fraction of total T cells that were SARS-CoV-2-associated. Using the MIRA data, each spike-specific TCR was mapped to the spike region that the TCR reacts to and placed in a CD4 or CD8 class. Log10-transformed breadth and depth values were compared by one-way ANOVA with Sidak's multiple comparisons tests. As stored in TCRdb, this immuneACCESS dataset retains in-frame rearrangements with V and J assigned. A fraction of the clones does not appear; measured against another copy, unresolved V genes explain less than half of the discrepancy, and the remainder lacks a known reason. From that table come the V and J calls and clone size; the DNA was used to work out D and trimming. The sample table holds approximately 100,000 clones, of which roughly 89% were seen once. Together, the top ten hold about 3% of the sample.

The TCR comes from an adult in good health. The chain is made from TRBV19 and TRBJ2-5, with TRBD1 tentatively as D gene (7 bases match). The sample in question was peripheral blood, obtained on day 0 of AZD1222 vaccination. The CDR3 protein sequence reads: CASSTQGGRGTQYF. The nucleotide sequence reads as follows: TGTGCCAGTAGTACCCAGGGGGGTCGGGGGACCCAGTACTTC.